The 3 T cell receptor beta chains below come from one sample, sequenced in a study of T-cell reconstitution after alpha-beta-depleted transplantation in children. Molecular barcoding with unique molecular identifiers was used for the TCRbeta library. MiXCR, run by TCRdb on the PCR reads, gives a single entry per CDR3 protein. The sample carries around 800,000 distinct CDR3 sequences, 16% recorded once. Material: PBMCs, mostly from graft donor cells, obtained 360 days after TCRalphabeta/CD19-depleted stem cell transplant. These receptors came from a male patient between 5 and 17 years old who had a stem cell transplant for acute lymphoblastic leukemia, so the T cells may come from the graft donor.

The chain recombines TRBV6-2 or TRBV6-3 with TRBJ1-5, with 7 bases fitting TRBD1. Trimming removed 2 bases from V and 6 bases from J; junction bases left unmatched: 4. CDR3 length: 14 residues. CDR1 and CDR2 (germline): MNHEY, SVGEGT. In nucleotides, the CDR3 is TGTGCCAGCAGTTACGTGGCAGGGGGTCAGCCCCAGCATTTT. Amino acids: CASSYVAGGQPQHF.

This rearrangement joins TRBV29-1 to TRBJ2-5; D is unclear. The CDR3 spans 12 residues. The ends were cut back, 2 bases at V and 4 bases at J, with 8 bases in the middle. CDR1 is SQVTM and CDR2 is ANQGSEA in the germline V gene. CDR3 nucleotide sequence: TGCAGCGTTGAAAGGGCCTTAGAGACCCAGTACTTC. It translates to CSVERALETQYF.

This clonotype was counted ten times or more. The chain employs TRBV5-8 and TRBJ1-4, with a possible D match to TRBD1 (6 bases). Deletions cut 3 bases from V and 9 bases from J, with 18 bases between. Germline V gene data show CDR1 as SGHTS and CDR2 as YDEGEE. The length of the CDR3 is 15 residues. CDR3 protein: CASSSTGTRTKKLFF. CDR3 nucleotide sequence: TGTGCCAGCAGCTCGACCGGGACACGGACGAAAAAACTGTTTTTT.